This T cell receptor beta chain was documented in a study of human T cells and chemical hapten exposure. Findings of the study overall: No alteration of TCRs above 1 in 1000 frequency was seen with DPC sensitization.

Unfractionated whole blood yielded the extracted total RNA. The CDR3 runs 13 residues. Trimming left V 1 base short and J 8 bases short, with 14 bases between. Germline V lookup: CDR1 DFQATT, CDR2 SNEGSKA (reference sequence). This clonotype was detected many times. The antigen is unknown. Using its own MiXCR run on the 5' RACE reads, TCRdb lists one record per CDR3 protein. The sample holds around 140,000 distinct CDR3 sequences, around 4% seen once. V and J are TRBV20-1 and TRBJ1-2; D is unclear. This clonotype was sampled from a female donor in good health. CDR3 amino acids: CSARGEEGLGYTF. In DNA form, the CDR3 reads TGCAGTGCTAGAGGGGAGGAAGGGCTGGGCTACACCTTC.